A single sample gave rise to the 27 T cell receptor beta chains below, sequenced in a study of shared clonotypes between healthy human individuals. Measured with immunoSEQ multiplex PCR; TCRdb has only the in-frame clones, and not every one. The sample carries approximately 980,000 clones, 76% recorded once. Source material: memory CD4+ T cells sorted from blood. As for subset: CD45RA-negative fraction. The receptors originated from a man younger than 35 in good health.

V and J are TRBV7-2 and TRBJ1-2; weak D call: TRBD1 (5 bases). The CDR3 has 13 residues. Germline CDR1 SGHTA, CDR2 FQGNSA. Trimming removed 4 bases at V and 2 bases at J, with 8 bases between. In DNA, the CDR3 is TGTGCCAGCAGCTCTAACAGGAACTATGGCTACACCTTC. Its translation: CASSSNRNYGYTF.

With regard to this clone: This sample includes further DNA sequences coding for the same CDR3. The CDR3 spells CASSLVGEDTQYF. The CDR3 DNA reads TGTGCCAGCAGCTTGGTGGGCGAGGATACGCAGTATTTT. The genes are TRBV5-4 and TRBJ2-3; the D is unclear. V was pared by 0 bases and J by 6 bases, with 8 bases between. CDR3 length equals 13 residues. Germline assignment: CDR1 SGHNT and CDR2 YYREEE (reference sequence).

This clone was picked up a small number of times. The genes are TRBV2 and TRBJ1-3, with unresolved D. Germline V gene data show CDR1 as SNHLY and CDR2 as FYNNEI. V was cut by 6 bases and J by 0 bases, with 6 bases left in between. The CDR3 length is 13 residues. Written as DNA, the CDR3 is TGTGCCAGCAGAGGGAGCTCTGGAAACACCATATATTTT. Its protein is CASRGSSGNTIYF.

The CDR3 DNA follows: TGTGCCAGTAGTAACCCTAGCACAGATACGCAGTATTTT. This translates into CASSNPSTDTQYF. The chain uses TRBV19 and TRBJ2-3; no firm D call. Germline V gene lookup returns CDR1 LNHDA and CDR2 SQIVND (reference sequence). CDR3 length equals 13 residues. Trimming shortened V by 4 bases and J by 0 bases, and 5 bases separated the two germline ends.

V is TRBV28 and J is TRBJ1-1; no clear D. The CDR3 consists of 14 residues. CDR1 is MDHEN, CDR2 SYDVKM, per germline. V was cut by 6 bases and J by 2 bases, with 13 bases left in between. CDR3: CASRGMSGNTEAFF. CDR3 DNA sequence: TGTGCCAGCAGGGGGATGAGTGGAAACACTGAAGCTTTCTTT.

In this sample, this clone turned up a few times. J is TRBJ1-4 and V is TRBV2; D unresolved. This CDR3 is 15 amino acids long. V shed 3 bases and J shed 8 bases, with 16 bases lying between them. Germline V gene sequence: CDR1 SNHLY, CDR2 FYNNEI. In nucleotides, the CDR3 is TGTGCCAGCAGTGACTTATTCCGTCACGGGGAAAAACTGTTTTTT. This gives the protein CASSDLFRHGEKLFF.

V and J are TRBV10-1 and TRBJ2-7; 11 bases are a match to TRBD2. Germline trimming cut 2 bases from V and 0 bases from J; bases unmatched to any gene: 0. Germline CDR1 is WNHNN and CDR2 is SYGVQD (reference sequence). This CDR3 contains 15 residues. The CDR3 protein is CASSEGTSGSYEQYF. In nucleotides, the CDR3 is TGCGCCAGCAGTGAGGGGACTAGCGGCTCCTACGAGCAGTACTTC.

The gene calls are TRBV2 and TRBJ1-6, with D hard to call. The V gene lost 3 bases and the J gene lost 10 bases, with 10 bases spanning the gap. The CDR3 contains 13 residues. Germline CDR1 SNHLY, CDR2 FYNNEI. CDR3 amino acids: CASSEAPGSPLHF. CDR3 DNA: TGTGCCAGCAGTGAGGCCCCCGGGTCACCCCTCCACTTT. The whole variable domain, remainder taken from reference TRBV2 and TRBJ1-6, is EPEVTQTPSHQVTQMGQEVILRCVPISNHLYFYWYRQILGQKVEFLVSFYNNEISEKSEIFDDQFSVERPDGSNFTLKIRSTKLEDSAMYFCASSEAPGSPLHFGNGTRLTVT.

This clone was picked up a small number of times. The chain joins TRBV6-6 to TRBJ1-2, with D maybe TRBD1 (6 bases). The V gene's germline CDR1 is MNHNY and CDR2 SVGAGI (reference sequence). V lost 5 bases and J 8 bases, leaving 9 bases between the germline ends. The CDR3 covers 11 residues. The CDR3 sequence is CASSRGEGYTF. CDR3 nucleotides: TGTGCCAGCAGTAGGGGGGAGGGCTACACCTTC.

V usage is TRBV28 and J usage is TRBJ1-1, with D possibly being TRBD1 (6 bases). Germline V gene sequence: CDR1 MDHEN, CDR2 SYDVKM. The CDR3 loop spans 16 amino acids. V was cut by 5 bases and J by 4 bases, with 20 bases left in between. The DNA for the CDR3 is TGTGCCAGCAGTCCAGGCGGGGGCCTGAGGCGCACTGAAGCTTTCTTT. Protein product: CASSPGGGLRRTEAFF.

The genes are TRBV5-6 and TRBJ1-5; no firm D call. The CDR3 is made up of 15 amino acids. Germline CDR1 reads SGHDT; CDR2 reads YYEEEE. V was cut by 0 bases and J by 5 bases, with 12 bases left in between. Here the CDR3 DNA reads TGTGCCAGCAGCTTGGGACGGCGAATGCATCAGCCCCAGCATTTT. It translates to CASSLGRRMHQPQHF.

The chain has TRBV7-3 and TRBJ2-3; D unresolved. V was trimmed by 1 base and J by 6 bases, leaving 8 bases between them. CDR1 SGHTA and CDR2 FQGTGA come from the germline V gene. The CDR3 has 13 amino acids. This CDR3 is CASSLIMGDTQYF. The DNA for the CDR3 is TGTGCCAGCAGCTTAATAATGGGCGATACGCAGTATTTT.

The V call is TRBV30, the J call TRBJ2-5, with D possibly matching TRBD2 (6 bases). CDR1 GTSNPN and CDR2 SVGIG come from the germline V gene (reference sequence). Trimming pared 0 bases from V and 5 bases from J, leaving 16 bases between. CDR3 length equals 15 residues. The CDR3 loop reads CAWSVPLAHQETQYF. The DNA of the CDR3 is TGTGCCTGGAGTGTACCACTAGCACATCAGGAGACCCAGTACTTC.

The chain links TRBV25-1 to TRBJ1-4; D may be TRBD1 (5 bases). Trimming removed 7 bases at V and 4 bases at J, with 13 bases between. Germline V gives CDR1 MGHDK, CDR2 SYGVNS. The CDR3 length is 14 residues. The CDR3 is CASTPGALNEKLFF. Here the CDR3 DNA reads TGTGCCAGCACGCCCGGGGCGCTTAATGAAAAACTGTTTTTT.

With regard to this clone: A much larger clone differs from this one at a single base, so this may be a read error. The chain recombines TRBV4-1 with TRBJ1-3, with D unresolved. In germline, CDR1 is MGHRA, CDR2 YSYEKL. There are 14 residues in the CDR3. The DNA of the CDR3 is TGCGCCAGCGGCCACATTCCCTCTGGAAACACCATATATTTT. It yields the protein CASGHIPSGNTIYF.

The rearrangement joins TRBV7-9 to TRBJ2-6; D not certain. V gave up 1 base and J gave up 2 bases, with 6 bases separating them. CDR3 size: 15 residues. Germline V gives CDR1 SEHNR, CDR2 FQNEAQ (reference sequence). The CDR3 spells CASSLGQTGANVLTF. In nucleotides, the CDR3 is TGTGCCAGCAGCTTAGGGCAAACTGGGGCCAACGTCCTGACTTTC.

Notes on this clone: The sample holds other DNA sequences that translate to the same CDR3. V gene TRBV9 combines with J gene TRBJ2-1, with 8 nucleotides matching TRBD2. Germline V gives CDR1 SGDLS, CDR2 YYNGEE. V was pared by 4 bases and J by 3 bases, with 6 bases of the junction left unmatched. This CDR3 has 15 residues. The CDR3 DNA reads as TGTGCCAGCAGCTCCAGCGGGAGTAGCTACAATGAGCAGTTCTTC. It codes for CASSSSGSSYNEQFF. The full variable domain, with the rest looked up from reference TRBV9 and TRBJ2-1, is DSGVTQTPKHLITATGQRVTLRCSPRSGDLSVYWYQQSLDQGLQFLIQYYNGEERAKGNILERFSAQQFPDLHSELNLSSLELGDSALYFCASSSSGSSYNEQFFGPGTRLTVL.

Note on this clone: The sample carries other DNA sequences with the same CDR3. The rearrangement uses TRBV15 and TRBJ1-6; D not resolved. The CDR3 extends over 13 amino acids. V lost 0 bases and J 7 bases, leaving 4 bases between the germline ends. In germline, CDR1 is LNHNV, CDR2 YYDKDF (reference sequence). Written as DNA, the CDR3 is TGTGCCACCAGCAGAGATTCGAATTCACCCCTCCACTTT. It codes for CATSRDSNSPLHF.

Concerning this clone itself: This sample includes further DNA sequences coding for the same CDR3. The rearrangement links TRBV5-4 to TRBJ1-2; D remains ambiguous. This CDR3 has 13 residues. In germline, CDR1 is SGHNT, CDR2 YYREEE (reference sequence). V lost 0 bases, J lost 2 bases, and 5 bases lay in between. The chain's CDR3 is CASSLDTNYGYTF. The CDR3 nucleotides read TGTGCCAGCAGCTTGGACACCAACTATGGCTACACCTTC.

This clone was seen a single time. This rearrangement joins TRBV7-6 to TRBJ1-6; D ambiguous. Trimming pared 5 bases from V and 5 bases from J, leaving 7 bases between. CDR1 and CDR2 (germline): SGHVS, FNYEAQ. The CDR3 length is 13 residues. CDR3 in amino acids: CASSRLDNSPLHF. CDR3 DNA: TGTGCCAGCAGCCGCCTCGATAATTCACCCCTCCACTTT.

The gene calls are TRBV19 and TRBJ2-6; TRBD2 might be the D (5 bases). This CDR3 has 17 amino acids. From germline, CDR1 is LNHDA and CDR2 SQIVND (reference sequence). V was cut by 7 bases and J by 0 bases, with 16 bases left in between. The CDR3 DNA reads as TGTGCCAGTAACCGGGGAATCCTTAGCTCTGGGGCCAACGTCCTGACTTTC. This sequence encodes CASNRGILSSGANVLTF.

The genes are TRBV10-1 and TRBJ2-5; 8 bases are a match to TRBD1. CDR1 and CDR2 from the germline V gene are WNHNN and SYGVQD (reference sequence). The CDR3 has 14 residues. V lost 6 bases and J lost 5; bases outside the gene matches: 8. CDR3 amino acids: CASSRTGTGETQYF. CDR3 DNA: TGCGCCAGCAGCCGGACAGGGACGGGGGAGACCCAGTACTTC.

The rearrangement joins TRBV30 to TRBJ1-4, with TRBD1 as a possible D gene (5 bases). Germline CDR1 and CDR2: GTSNPN and SVGIG (reference sequence). V was trimmed by 1 base and J by 12 bases, leaving 12 bases between them. This CDR3 is 12 amino acids long. The CDR3 spells CAWSAFSGELFF. Here the CDR3 DNA reads TGTGCCTGGAGTGCCTTCTCGGGGGAACTGTTTTTT.

In this sample, this clone turned up a few times. This chain connects TRBV5-4 to TRBJ2-7; 7 nucleotides agree with TRBD1. V shed 4 bases, J shed 5 bases, and the junction held 6 bases outside the gene matches. Germline CDR1 reads SGHNT; CDR2 reads YYREEE (reference sequence). There are 13 residues in the CDR3. In nucleotides, the CDR3 is TGTGCCAGCAGCACCGACAGGGTAAACGAGCAGTACTTC. Amino acids: CASSTDRVNEQYF.

This clone appeared a single time. J is TRBJ2-1 and V is TRBV5-5; D uncertain. Germline-derived CDR1 and CDR2 are SGHKS and YYEKEE (reference sequence). Trimming shortened V by 0 bases and J by 0 bases, and 10 bases separated the two germline ends. This CDR3 is 16 amino acids long. The CDR3 bases are TGTGCCAGCAGCTTGGGTGGAACTACCTCCTACAATGAGCAGTTCTTC. Its protein is CASSLGGTTSYNEQFF.

The chain recombines TRBV28 with TRBJ1-2, with 10 bases that match TRBD1. In germline, CDR1 is MDHEN, CDR2 SYDVKM. With 11 bases clipped from V and 5 bases from J, the junction kept 11 bases outside the gene matches. The CDR3 sequence is 14 residues long. Here the CDR3 DNA reads TGTGCCGGGACAGGGGCCCGGAGTGGGTATGGCTACACCTTC. It is translated as CAGTGARSGYGYTF.

The chain combines TRBV19 with TRBJ2-7; maybe TRBD1 (6 bases). The CDR3 consists of 13 residues. Trimming removed 3 bases from V and 4 bases from J, with 10 bases in between. Germline lookup yields CDR1 LNHDA and CDR2 SQIVND (reference sequence). As DNA, the CDR3 is TGTGCCAGTAGTATCCCAGGGGCGTACGAGCAGTACTTC. Its protein is CASSIPGAYEQYF.